These 8 T cell receptor beta chains were all obtained from the same sample, sequenced in a study of T cell responses to AZD1222 COVID-19 vaccine. Sequencing was performed with immunoSEQ multiplex PCR; in TCRdb, only in-frame clones are kept and a portion is missing. The data show roughly 150,000 clones, 80% to 95% seen once. Sequenced material: peripheral blood, taken on day 0 of AZD1222 vaccination. These receptors came from an adult in good health.

The chain is built from TRBV2 and TRBJ1-4; maybe TRBD1 (6 bases). CDR3 size: 15 residues. V was cut by 6 bases and J by 5 bases, with 16 bases left in between. Per the germline V gene, CDR1 is SNHLY and CDR2 is FYNNEI. The chain's CDR3 is CASRDDRTENEKLFF. The DNA of the CDR3 is TGTGCCAGCAGGGACGACCGGACAGAAAATGAAAAACTGTTTTTT.

This clone was recorded only once. The genes are TRBV5-1 and TRBJ1-1; D uncertain. CDR3 length equals 14 residues. Looked up from germline, CDR1 is SGHRS and CDR2 is YFSETQ. V was shortened by 0 bases and J by 2 bases, with 8 bases between the two germline ends. The CDR3 loop reads CASSLDALNTEAFF. In DNA form, the CDR3 reads TGCGCCAGCAGCTTGGACGCTCTCAACACTGAAGCTTTCTTT.

The rearrangement joins TRBV18 to TRBJ2-7; a weak D match, TRBD2 (6 bases). Looked up from germline, CDR1 is KGHSH and CDR2 is LQKENI. CDR3 length: 14 residues. V was shortened by 1 base and J by 3 bases, with 10 bases between the two germline ends. The CDR3 loop reads CASSPLQGGYEQYF. CDR3 nucleotides: TGTGCCAGCTCACCACTGCAGGGAGGCTACGAGCAGTACTTC.

The chain has TRBV30 and TRBJ1-5; D not certain. This CDR3 has 15 amino acids. CDR1 and CDR2 (germline): GTSNPN, SVGIG (reference sequence). Trimming cost V 0 bases and J 2 bases, with 11 bases left between them. CDR3 residues: CAWSVLGSGNQPQHF. The CDR3 nucleotides are TGTGCCTGGAGTGTACTCGGGTCGGGCAATCAGCCCCAGCATTTT.

The chain joins TRBV10-3 to TRBJ1-1; D may be TRBD1 (6 bases). The ends were cut back, 2 bases at V and 6 bases at J, with 16 bases in the middle. The CDR3 spans 15 residues. Germline CDR1 reads ENHRY; CDR2 reads SYGVKD. In DNA, the CDR3 is TGTGCCATCAGTGAGAACACCCGGACAGACCCTGAAGCTTTCTTT. It is translated as CAISENTRTDPEAFF.

The chain recombines TRBV29-1 with TRBJ1-2, with 8 bases aligning to TRBD1. From germline, CDR1 is SQVTM and CDR2 ANQGSEA. V dropped 4 bases and J dropped 2; count of bases not matched to a gene: 3. The CDR3 sequence is 13 residues long. In nucleotides, the CDR3 is TGCAGCGTTGGGACAGGGATCAACTATGGCTACACCTTC. Translating it yields CSVGTGINYGYTF.

The CDR3 sequence is CASSEPDTEAFF. The DNA for the CDR3 is TGTGCCAGCAGTGAACCGGACACTGAAGCTTTCTTT. The chain recombines TRBV25-1 with TRBJ1-1; D gene unclear. Germline lookup yields CDR1 MGHDK and CDR2 SYGVNS. The CDR3 totals 12 residues. V lost 2 bases and J 3 bases, leaving 4 bases between the germline ends.

The V gene is TRBV9, the J gene TRBJ2-1; D is undetermined. Per germline, CDR1 SGDLS and CDR2 YYNGEE. Trimming shortened V by 0 bases and J by 0 bases, and 10 bases separated the two germline ends. The CDR3 loop spans 16 amino acids. The CDR3 here is CASSVDLRSSYNEQFF. As DNA, the CDR3 is TGTGCCAGCAGCGTAGACTTGCGGAGCTCCTACAATGAGCAGTTCTTC.